The T cell receptor (beta chain) described here comes from a study of cytomegalovirus exposure and HLA in healthy donors. Overall study results and limits: Presence/absence analyses assumed roughly uniform sequencing depth across donors.

Concerning this clone: What it binds is unknown.

This CDR3 contains 16 residues. Germline V gives CDR1 MNHEY, CDR2 SVGAGI. Trimming removed 0 bases from V and 7 bases from J; junction bases left unmatched: 10. Primers: 60 Vbeta forward and 13 Jbeta reverse. Some clones are missing from TCRdb's copy, which holds only in-frame ones; the method was immunoSEQ multiplex PCR. The sample spans 75,000 to 95,000 clones; the ten largest clones claim under 1.5%. The TCR was taken from an older woman in good health and CMV-seronegative. The sample comprised PBMCs. V is TRBV6-5 and J is TRBJ2-5; the match to TRBD2 covers 8 bases. The CDR3 DNA reads TGTGCCAGCAGTTACTCCGGGACTAGTAGGGGGGGGACCCAGTACTTC. It specifies CASSYSGTSRGGTQYF.